The entry that follows covers one TCR beta chain sequence. Its antigen is still unknown. No per-base quality is available; no much larger clone lies one base away. The method was 5' RACE. Instrument on record: Illumina HiSeq 2000. A universal primer binding site was introduced by template switching, and a unique molecular identifier was present in the final cDNA, enabling accurate counting of TCR cDNA molecules. Specific primers in the conserved constant-segment region were used to synthesize first-strand cDNA for TCR alpha and beta chains. To control for contamination, every cDNA library carried two barcodes: a SMART-Mk sample barcode plus Illumina barcodes. Two successive PCR steps introduced TruSeq adapter sequences along with Illumina sample barcodes. The Illumina HiSeq platform was used with custom primers to sequence TCR alpha and beta cDNA libraries. Processing in the source paper ran as follows. Raw reads were processed with MiGEC to extract unique molecular identifiers, and MiXCR was used to determine CDR3 positions. For each individual, recombination models were inferred using an EM algorithm with the repgenHMM and IGoR tools. The analysis of shared clonotypes was done with the tcR package in R, with sharing normalized by the product of cloneset sizes. To study raw recombination without the effects of thymic and clonal selection, out-of-frame nonproductive sequences were analyzed. The public reads were reprocessed in TCRdb via fastp at Q25 and MiXCR, keeping in-frame beta chains. Each CDR3 protein appears once, grouped with its most common genes and DNA. V and J calls and clone size were set by TCRdb, not the authors. Recorded for this sample are approximately 600,000 distinct CDR3 sequences; around a tenth of them occurred a single time. The ten biggest clones cover approximately 3.2% of the sample.

Only healthy Caucasian donors were included. The twin cohort comprised three pairs of female monozygotic twins, all aged roughly 18 to 30 years. The RNA used for TCR libraries was isolated from peripheral blood mononuclear cells. CDR1 and CDR2 (SGHAT, FQNNGV) derive from the germline V gene. The junction carries 5 bases between V and J, which are trimmed by 2 bases and 0 bases respectively. The CDR3 runs 14 amino acids, cysteine and phenylalanine included. Here the CDR3 DNA is all that survives: 42 bases in frame from base 1. This specimen belongs to a study of identical twins (dated by TCRdb to about 2016). Broadly, across the study: To test whether fetal clonotypes persist, this study deep-sequenced TCR alpha and beta repertoires from monozygotic twins, from unrelated adults of various ages, and from cord blood. To rule out contamination, replicate twin experiments were performed at different times with different library preparation protocols.

Summary of the overall study and its limitations: Invariant T cells such as MAIT and iNKT could partly confound zero-insertion analyses, though diverse VJ usage argued against this for most clonotypes. The excess sharing between twins in beta out-of-frame sequences was weaker because fewer shared sequences reduced the signal-to-noise ratio. Fewer insertions were carried by abundant cord blood beta clonotypes; a weaker similar trend was observed in young adult naive repertoires, while no such trend was observed in memory repertoires. Compared with coincidental sharing between unrelated individuals, out-of-frame TCR alpha sequences shared between twins had an excess of sequences with low generation probability. Because the same donors could not be followed over many years, conclusions were based on cross-sectional statistical analysis. Out-of-frame TCR alpha sharing in monozygotic twins was systematically underestimated by recombination models, whereas sharing between unrelated individuals was in agreement with the recombination models.

This sample also appeared in a second study, on yellow fever vaccine responses in identical twins. The second study's paper adds: The T cell response to vaccination in identical twins was reported by the authors to appear partly convergent and partly personalized. In the study, vaccine-responding T cell clones were precisely tracked in identical twins.

This sequence uses TRBV11-2 and TRBJ1-3; a confident D gene designation cannot be given. Input material: PBMCs. This sequence was found in a woman under 30 in good health. The CDR3 sequence is CASSLSHSGNTIYF. DNA sequence: TGTGCCAGCAGCTTAAGCCACTCTGGAAACACCATATATTTT.